The T cell receptor (beta chain) under discussion was sequenced for a study of CD8+CD57+ T cells in acquired aplastic anemia. Turning to the study itself: Sorted CD4+ and CD8+ cell DNA averaged around 3 ug.

Individuals selected for sequencing had exhibited CD8+CD57+ cell expansion on flow cytometry. Germline loops: CDR1 SGHVS, CDR2 FQNEAQ. Trimming took 8 bases from V and 0 from J, leaving 21 bases between them. The CDR3 contains 17 residues. Genomic DNA templated the TCR beta VDJ and CDR3 profiling. MiXCR, run by TCRdb on the reads, gives a single entry per CDR3 protein. Of 180,000 or so distinct CDR3 sequences in the sample, more than 45% were seen once. The sample comprised sorted CD4+, CD8+, or CD8+CD57+ T cells (not recorded which) from PBMCs. V usage is TRBV7-8 and J usage is TRBJ2-3; D unresolved. The clonotype originates from a human donor with aplastic anemia. CDR3 in amino acids: CASSLLGTDISTDTQYF. DNA of the CDR3: TGTGCCAGCTCACTCTTAGGAACTGATATCAGCACAGATACGCAGTATTTT.